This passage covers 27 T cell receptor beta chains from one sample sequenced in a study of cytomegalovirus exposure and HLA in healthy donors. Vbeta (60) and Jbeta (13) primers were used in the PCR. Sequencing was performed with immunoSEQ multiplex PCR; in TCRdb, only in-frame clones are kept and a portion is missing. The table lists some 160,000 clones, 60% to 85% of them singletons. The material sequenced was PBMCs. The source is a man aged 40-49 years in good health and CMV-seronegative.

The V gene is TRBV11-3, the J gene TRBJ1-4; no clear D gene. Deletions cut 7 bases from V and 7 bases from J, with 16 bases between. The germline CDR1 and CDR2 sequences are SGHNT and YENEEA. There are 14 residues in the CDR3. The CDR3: CASTGRALGEKLFF. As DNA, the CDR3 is TGTGCCAGCACGGGGAGGGCTCTGGGTGAAAAACTGTTTTTT.

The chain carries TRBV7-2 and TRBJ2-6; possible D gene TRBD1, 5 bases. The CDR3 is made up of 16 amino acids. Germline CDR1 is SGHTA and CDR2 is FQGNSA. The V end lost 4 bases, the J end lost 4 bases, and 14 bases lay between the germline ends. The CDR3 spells CASSSASGLGANVLTF. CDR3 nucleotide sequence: TGTGCCAGCAGCTCCGCCTCAGGGTTAGGGGCCAACGTCCTGACTTTC.

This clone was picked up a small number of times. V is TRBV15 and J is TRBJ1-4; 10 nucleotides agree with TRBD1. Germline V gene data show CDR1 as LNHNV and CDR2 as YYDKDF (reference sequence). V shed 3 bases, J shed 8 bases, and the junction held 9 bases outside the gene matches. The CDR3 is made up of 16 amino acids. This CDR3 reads CATSSPLTGGYEKLFF. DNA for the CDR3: TGTGCCACCAGCAGCCCCCTGACAGGGGGCTACGAAAAACTGTTTTTT.

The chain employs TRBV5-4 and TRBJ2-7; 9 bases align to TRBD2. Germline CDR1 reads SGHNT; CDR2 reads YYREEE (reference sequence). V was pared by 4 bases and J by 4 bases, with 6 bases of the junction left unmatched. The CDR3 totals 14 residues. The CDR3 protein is CASSPGLAMYEQYF. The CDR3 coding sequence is TGTGCCAGCAGCCCGGGACTAGCTATGTACGAGCAGTACTTC.

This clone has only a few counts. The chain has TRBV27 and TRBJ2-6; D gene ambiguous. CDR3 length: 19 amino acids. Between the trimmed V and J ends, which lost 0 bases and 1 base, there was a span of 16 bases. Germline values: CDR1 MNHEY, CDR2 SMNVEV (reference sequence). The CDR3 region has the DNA TGTGCCAGCAGTTTATCCTCGGTCTTCCCTCAATCTGGGGCCAACGTCCTGACTTTC. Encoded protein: CASSLSSVFPQSGANVLTF.

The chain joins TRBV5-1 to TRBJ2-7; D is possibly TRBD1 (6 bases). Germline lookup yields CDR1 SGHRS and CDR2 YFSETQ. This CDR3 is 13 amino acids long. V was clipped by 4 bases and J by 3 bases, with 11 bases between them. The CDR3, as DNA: TGCGCCAGCAGCCCTACAGGGTTCTACGAGCAGTACTTC. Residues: CASSPTGFYEQYF.

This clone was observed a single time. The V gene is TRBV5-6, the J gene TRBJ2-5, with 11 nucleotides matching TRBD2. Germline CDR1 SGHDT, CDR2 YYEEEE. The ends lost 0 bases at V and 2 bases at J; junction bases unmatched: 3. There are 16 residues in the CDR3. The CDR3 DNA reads TGTGCCAGCAGCTTGGCTAGCGGGGGGTCACAAGAGACCCAGTACTTC. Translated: CASSLASGGSQETQYF.

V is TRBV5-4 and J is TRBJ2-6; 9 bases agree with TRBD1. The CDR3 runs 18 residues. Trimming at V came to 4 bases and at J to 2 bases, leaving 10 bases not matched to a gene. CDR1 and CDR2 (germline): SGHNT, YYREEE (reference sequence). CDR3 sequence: CASSPGGTGFAGANVLTF. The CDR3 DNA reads TGTGCCAGCAGCCCCGGCGGGACAGGGTTCGCTGGGGCCAACGTCCTGACTTTC.

CDR3 DNA sequence: TGTGCCAGCACAAGGGGACAGGGCGACACCGGGGAGCTGTTTTTT. It yields the protein CASTRGQGDTGELFF. The V and J genes are TRBV9 and TRBJ2-2, with TRBD1 identical over 9 bases. Per the germline V gene, CDR1 is SGDLS and CDR2 is YYNGEE. The CDR3 is 15 amino acids. V lost 6 bases and J lost 3; bases outside the gene matches: 6.

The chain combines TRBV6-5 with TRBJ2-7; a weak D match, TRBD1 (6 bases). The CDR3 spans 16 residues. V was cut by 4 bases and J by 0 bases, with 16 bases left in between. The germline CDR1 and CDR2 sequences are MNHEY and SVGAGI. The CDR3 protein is CASSSTVYRASYEQYF. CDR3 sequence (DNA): TGTGCCAGCAGTTCGACAGTGTACAGGGCCTCCTACGAGCAGTACTTC.

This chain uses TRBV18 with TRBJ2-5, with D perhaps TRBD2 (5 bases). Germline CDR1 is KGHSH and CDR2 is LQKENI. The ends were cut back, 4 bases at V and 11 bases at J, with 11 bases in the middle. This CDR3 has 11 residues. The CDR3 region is CASSHPGEQYF. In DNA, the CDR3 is TGTGCCAGCTCACATCCCGGGGAGCAGTACTTC.

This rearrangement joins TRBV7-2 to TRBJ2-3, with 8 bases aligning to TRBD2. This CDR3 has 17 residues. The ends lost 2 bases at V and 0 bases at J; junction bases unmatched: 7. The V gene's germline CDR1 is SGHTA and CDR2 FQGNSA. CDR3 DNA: TGTGCCAGCAGCTTATGGGATAGCGGGGCTAGCACAGATACGCAGTATTTT. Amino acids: CASSLWDSGASTDTQYF.

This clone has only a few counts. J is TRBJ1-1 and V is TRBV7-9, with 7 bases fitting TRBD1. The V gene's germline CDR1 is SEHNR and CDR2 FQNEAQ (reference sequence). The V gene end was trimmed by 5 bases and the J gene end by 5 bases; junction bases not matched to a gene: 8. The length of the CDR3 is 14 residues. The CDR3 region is CASSPGQTPTEAFF. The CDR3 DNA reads TGTGCCAGCAGCCCGGGACAGACTCCTACTGAAGCTTTCTTT. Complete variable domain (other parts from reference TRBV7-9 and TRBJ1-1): DTGVSQNPRHKITKRGQNVTFRCDPISEHNRLYWYRQTLGQGPEFLTYFQNEAQLEKSRLLSDRFSAERPKGSFSTLEIQRTEQGDSAMYLCASSPGQTPTEAFFGQGTRLTVV.

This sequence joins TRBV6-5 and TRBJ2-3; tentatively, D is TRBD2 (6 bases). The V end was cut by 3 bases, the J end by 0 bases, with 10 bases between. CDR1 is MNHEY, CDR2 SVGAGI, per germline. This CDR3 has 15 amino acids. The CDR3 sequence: CASSYSGVSTDTQYF. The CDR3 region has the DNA TGTGCCAGCAGTTATTCGGGGGTGAGCACAGATACGCAGTATTTT.

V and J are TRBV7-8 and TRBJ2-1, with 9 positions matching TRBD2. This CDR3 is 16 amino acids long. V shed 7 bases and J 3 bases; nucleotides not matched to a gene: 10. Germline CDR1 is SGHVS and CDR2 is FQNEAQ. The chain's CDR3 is CASTGDLAGIYNEQFF. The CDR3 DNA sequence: TGTGCCAGCACCGGCGATCTAGCGGGGATCTACAATGAGCAGTTCTTC. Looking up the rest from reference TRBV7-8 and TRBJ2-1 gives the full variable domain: GAGVSQSPRYKVAKRGQDVALRCDPISGHVSLFWYQQALGQGPEFLTYFQNEAQLDKSGLPSDRFFAERPEGSVSTLKIQRTQQEDSAVYLCASTGDLAGIYNEQFFGPGTRLTVL.

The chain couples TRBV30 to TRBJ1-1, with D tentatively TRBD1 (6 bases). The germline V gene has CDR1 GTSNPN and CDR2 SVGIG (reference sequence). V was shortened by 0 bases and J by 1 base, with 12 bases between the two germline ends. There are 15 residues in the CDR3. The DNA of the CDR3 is TGTGCCTGGAGTGTATCCGCGGGGGCGAACACTGAAGCTTTCTTT. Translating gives CAWSVSAGANTEAFF. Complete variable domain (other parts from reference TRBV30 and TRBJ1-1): SQTIHQWPATLVQPVGSPLSLECTVEGTSNPNLYWYRQAAGRGLQLLFYSVGIGQISSEVPQNLSASRPQDRQFILSSKKLLLSDSGFYLCAWSVSAGANTEAFFGQGTRLTVV.

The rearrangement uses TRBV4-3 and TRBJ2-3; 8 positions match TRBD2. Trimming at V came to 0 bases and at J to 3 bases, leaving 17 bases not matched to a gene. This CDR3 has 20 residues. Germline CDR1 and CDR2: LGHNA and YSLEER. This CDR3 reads CASSQDFPLGSGVTTDTQYF. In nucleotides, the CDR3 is TGCGCCAGCAGCCAAGATTTCCCACTCGGTAGCGGGGTGACGACAGATACGCAGTATTTT.

CDR3 nucleotide sequence: TGTGCCAGCAGGGGGCCAACCTACAATGAGCAGTTCTTC. Translating gives CASRGPTYNEQFF. The V gene is TRBV7-8, the J gene TRBJ2-1; weak D call: TRBD1 (5 bases). The CDR3 has 13 amino acids. CDR1 SGHVS and CDR2 FQNEAQ come from the germline V gene. V was shortened by 6 bases and J by 2 bases, with 8 bases between the two germline ends.

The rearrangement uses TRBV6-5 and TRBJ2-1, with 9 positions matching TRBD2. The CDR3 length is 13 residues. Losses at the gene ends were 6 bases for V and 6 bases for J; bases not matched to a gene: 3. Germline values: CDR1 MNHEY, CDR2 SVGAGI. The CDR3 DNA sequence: TGTGCCAGCAGATTGGGACTAGCCAATGAGCAGTTCTTC. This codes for CASRLGLANEQFF.

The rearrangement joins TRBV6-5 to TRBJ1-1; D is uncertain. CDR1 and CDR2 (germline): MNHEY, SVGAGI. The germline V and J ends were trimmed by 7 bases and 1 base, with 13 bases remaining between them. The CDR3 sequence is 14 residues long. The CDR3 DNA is TGTGCCAGCACCGGACTCCGGCGGAACACTGAAGCTTTCTTT. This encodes CASTGLRRNTEAFF.

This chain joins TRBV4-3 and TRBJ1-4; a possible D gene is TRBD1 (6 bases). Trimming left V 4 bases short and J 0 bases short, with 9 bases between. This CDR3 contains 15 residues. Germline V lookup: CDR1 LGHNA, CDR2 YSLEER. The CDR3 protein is CASSLGTTTNEKLFF. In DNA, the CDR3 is TGCGCCAGCAGCCTGGGGACAACAACTAATGAAAAACTGTTTTTT.

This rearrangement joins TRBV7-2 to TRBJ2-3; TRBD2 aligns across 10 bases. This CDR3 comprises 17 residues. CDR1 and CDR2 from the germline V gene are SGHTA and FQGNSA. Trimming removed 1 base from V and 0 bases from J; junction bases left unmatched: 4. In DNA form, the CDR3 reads TGTGCCAGCAGCTTAGTAGCGGGGGGCTTAAGCACAGATACGCAGTATTTT. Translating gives CASSLVAGGLSTDTQYF.

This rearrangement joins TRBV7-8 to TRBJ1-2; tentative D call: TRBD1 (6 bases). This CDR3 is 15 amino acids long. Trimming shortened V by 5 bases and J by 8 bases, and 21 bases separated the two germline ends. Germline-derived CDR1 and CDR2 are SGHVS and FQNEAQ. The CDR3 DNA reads TGTGCCAGCAGCATACGCACAGGGCCGGGGTACGGCTACACCTTC. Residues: CASSIRTGPGYGYTF.

Here the CDR3 DNA reads TGTGCCAGCTCAGGGGGAAGTCAGCCCCAGCATTTT. Translated: CASSGGSQPQHF. This rearrangement joins TRBV10-3 to TRBJ1-5, with 7 bases matching TRBD1. The CDR3 covers 12 residues. V lost 10 bases to trimming and J lost 6 bases; unmatched junction nucleotides: 6. Germline V gene data show CDR1 as ENHRY and CDR2 as SYGVKD.

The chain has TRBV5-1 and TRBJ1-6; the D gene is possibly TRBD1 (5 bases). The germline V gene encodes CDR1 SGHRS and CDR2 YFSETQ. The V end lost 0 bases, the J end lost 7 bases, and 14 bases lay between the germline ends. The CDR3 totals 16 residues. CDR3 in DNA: TGCGCCAGCAGCTTGGATGCAGGGCCCCCCAATTCACCCCTCCACTTT. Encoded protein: CASSLDAGPPNSPLHF.

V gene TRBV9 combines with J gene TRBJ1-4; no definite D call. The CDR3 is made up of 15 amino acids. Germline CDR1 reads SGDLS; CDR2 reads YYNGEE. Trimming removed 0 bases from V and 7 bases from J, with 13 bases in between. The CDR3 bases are TGTGCCAGCAGCGTAGAAGGAGGGAATGGTGAAAAACTGTTTTTT. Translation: CASSVEGGNGEKLFF.

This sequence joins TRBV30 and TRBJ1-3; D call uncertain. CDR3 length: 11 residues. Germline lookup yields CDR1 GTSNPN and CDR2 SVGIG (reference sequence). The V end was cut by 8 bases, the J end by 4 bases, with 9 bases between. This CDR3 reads CAASQGNTIYF. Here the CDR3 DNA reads TGTGCCGCGTCACAGGGAAACACCATATATTTT.